One sample yielded the 24 T cell receptor beta chains listed below, sequenced in a study of CD8 T cells in ankylosing spondylitis. From the 5' RACE reads, TCRdb called clonotypes with MiXCR, one entry per CDR3 protein. This repertoire shows 250,000 to 350,000 distinct CDR3 sequences, around 20% found once; its top ten account for roughly 8%. What was sequenced was blood, either unsorted or a sorted T cell fraction (not recorded which). These receptor sequences come from a male donor with ankylosing spondylitis or in good health (not recorded which).

The chain carries TRBV5-1 and TRBJ2-3, with no clear D. V was cut by 1 base and J by 4 bases, with 13 bases left in between. CDR1 is SGHRS, CDR2 YFSETQ, per germline. The CDR3 totals 15 residues. CDR3 in amino acids: CASSLKSKGADTQYF. DNA for the CDR3: TGCGCCAGCAGCTTGAAGTCGAAAGGTGCAGATACGCAGTATTTT.

This clonotype occurred many times. This chain uses TRBV12-3 or TRBV12-4 with TRBJ1-5; possibly TRBD1 for D (5 bases). This CDR3 has 13 residues. Trimming stripped 2 bases from V and 4 bases from J, with 6 bases between. This CDR3 is CASSLRGNQPQHF. The DNA of the CDR3 is TGTGCCAGCAGTTTAAGGGGTAATCAGCCCCAGCATTTT.

The chain uses TRBV6-2 or TRBV6-3 and TRBJ2-1; TRBD1 matches at 10 bases. The CDR3 is 16 amino acids. Germline assignment: CDR1 MNHEY and CDR2 SVGEGT. V lost 2 bases, J lost 8 bases, and 9 bases stayed unmatched. The CDR3 bases are TGTGCCAGCAGTTACCCAACGGGACAGGGGATGGATGAGCAGTTCTTC. This translates into CASSYPTGQGMDEQFF.

The rearrangement links TRBV12-3 or TRBV12-4 to TRBJ1-1; 8 bases agree with TRBD1. The CDR3 loop spans 15 amino acids. V lost 7 bases to trimming and J lost 1 base; unmatched junction nucleotides: 8. In DNA form, the CDR3 reads TGTGCCAGCACCCATCAGGGGGCAGCGAACACTGAAGCTTTCTTT. Protein sequence: CASTHQGAANTEAFF.

The table lists this clonotype with a few counts. The chain has TRBV6-2 or TRBV6-3 and TRBJ2-7; a possible D gene is TRBD1 (5 bases). The ends were cut back, 2 bases at V and 5 bases at J, with 19 bases in the middle. This CDR3 is built from 16 residues. Germline V CDR1 and CDR2: MNHEY, SVGEGT. CDR3 amino acids: CASSYRAVSLGDEQYV. As DNA, the CDR3 is TGTGCCAGCAGTTACAGGGCGGTGTCCCTAGGGGACGAGCAGTACGTC.

The J gene is TRBJ1-2, the V gene TRBV5-1; a possible D gene is TRBD1 (5 bases). Germline V gene sequence: CDR1 SGHRS, CDR2 YFSETQ. Deletions cut 2 bases from V and 3 bases from J, with 8 bases between. The CDR3 loop spans 13 amino acids. The DNA for the CDR3 is TGCGCCAGCAGCTTAGGGGCCGACTATGGCTACACCTTC. Translated: CASSLGADYGYTF. Complete variable domain (other parts from reference TRBV5-1 and TRBJ1-2): KAGVTQTPRYLIKTRGQQVTLSCSPISGHRSVSWYQQTPGQGLQFLFEYFSETQRNKGNFPGRFSGRQFSNSRSEMNVSTLELGDSALYLCASSLGADYGYTFGSGTRLTVV.

CDR3 sequence (DNA): TGTGCCATCAGTGAGTCGTCTGGGGCAACCTACAATGAGCAGTTCTTC. This encodes CAISESSGATYNEQFF. The chain couples TRBV10-3 to TRBJ2-1; possibly TRBD1 for D (5 bases). Germline CDR1 is ENHRY and CDR2 is SYGVKD. Trimming removed 0 bases at V and 2 bases at J, with 11 bases between. The CDR3 has 16 residues.

This clonotype was seen a few times. A read error may account for a junction end that differs from germline. This sequence joins TRBV7-7 and TRBJ1-4; D not resolved. CDR1 is SSHAT, CDR2 FNYEAQ, per germline (reference sequence). This CDR3 spans 13 amino acids. The chain's CDR3 is CASSLALGEKLFF. As DNA, the CDR3 is TGTGCTAGCAGCTTAGCGCTAGGTGAAAAACTGTTTTTT.

The rearrangement joins TRBV7-6 to TRBJ1-6; 10 bases line up with TRBD1. The CDR3 runs 14 residues. Germline CDR1 and CDR2: SGHVS and FNYEAQ. J gave up 7 bases and V 6 bases, and 3 bases lay outside the gene matches. The CDR3 nucleotides read TGTGCCAGCAGGAAGGGACAGGGGAATTCACCCCTCCACTTT. Translating it yields CASRKGQGNSPLHF.

Note on this clonotype: Just one base apart from a much larger clone, this may be a read error. The chain uses TRBV5-8 and TRBJ2-7; D unresolved. Germline V CDR1 and CDR2: SGHTS, YDEGEE. Trimming shortened V by 1 base and J by 9 bases, and 11 bases separated the two germline ends. The CDR3 is 12 amino acids. The CDR3 DNA reads TGTGCCAGCAGCTTGATCTCCCACGCGCAGTACGTC. This sequence encodes CASSLISHAQYV.

This clonotype was detected ten times or more. The rearrangement uses TRBV7-9 and TRBJ1-4; a possible D gene is TRBD1 (6 bases). This CDR3 region has 14 residues. Germline lookup yields CDR1 SEHNR and CDR2 FQNEAQ (reference sequence). V lost 5 bases and J 1 base, leaving 8 bases between the germline ends. The DNA of the CDR3 is TGTGCCAGCAGCCCAGGGGTAACTAATGAAAAACTGTTTTTT. Amino acids: CASSPGVTNEKLFF.

This clonotype came up a few times. The chain recombines TRBV12-3 or TRBV12-4 with TRBJ2-3; D might be TRBD2 (5 bases). The CDR3 is 12 residues long. V was shortened by 8 bases and J by 2 bases, with 8 bases between the two germline ends. CDR3 amino acids: CASGRFTDTQYF. The CDR3 nucleotides read TGTGCCAGCGGGAGATTCACAGATACGCAGTATTTT.

In this sample, this clonotype turned up many times. CDR3 nucleotides: TGTGCCATCAGTGATCCGACCCGGAACACTGAAGCTTTCTTT. Residues: CAISDPTRNTEAFF. This rearrangement joins TRBV10-3 to TRBJ1-1; no definite D call. This CDR3 contains 14 residues. In germline, CDR1 is ENHRY, CDR2 SYGVKD. Trimming removed 3 bases from V and 1 base from J, with 9 bases in between.

This clonotype was counted ten times or more. The chain has TRBV27 and TRBJ2-2, with 9 positions matching TRBD1. With 7 bases clipped from V and 5 bases from J, the junction kept 11 bases outside the gene matches. The CDR3 extends over 16 amino acids. Per germline, CDR1 MNHEY and CDR2 SMNVEV (reference sequence). The CDR3 coding sequence is TGTGCCAGCATGGGGTTACAGGGGGCAAGGACCGGGGAGCTGTTTTTT. It translates to CASMGLQGARTGELFF.

This clonotype has at least ten counts. The chain recombines TRBV7-2 with TRBJ2-2, with D unclear. The CDR3 has 14 amino acids. Germline V gene sequence: CDR1 SGHTA, CDR2 FQGNSA. The V and J ends lost 1 base and 1 base respectively, with 4 bases between them. The DNA for the CDR3 is TGTGCCAGCAGCTTAGGGCGGAACACCGGGGAGCTGTTTTTT. This codes for CASSLGRNTGELFF. Full variable domain (missing parts from reference TRBV7-2 and TRBJ2-2): GAGVSQSPSNKVTEKGKDVELRCDPISGHTALYWYRQSLGQGLEFLIYFQGNSAPDKSGLPSDRFSAERTGGSVSTLTIQRTQQEDSAVYLCASSLGRNTGELFFGEGSRLTVL.

This clonotype was recorded a few times. This chain joins TRBV29-1 and TRBJ2-3; 9 bases are a match to TRBD2. The CDR3 spans 16 residues. Germline V lookup: CDR1 SQVTM, CDR2 ANQGSEA. V lost 0 bases to trimming and J lost 2 bases; unmatched junction nucleotides: 6. CDR3 region: CSVEDPVAGATDTQYF. The CDR3 bases are TGCAGCGTTGAAGATCCGGTAGCGGGAGCCACAGATACGCAGTATTTT.

The genes are TRBV29-1 and TRBJ2-4; 7 positions match TRBD1. The ends lost 1 base at V and 0 bases at J; junction bases unmatched: 3. Germline CDR1 reads SQVTM; CDR2 reads ANQGSEA. There are 15 residues in the CDR3. The CDR3 DNA reads as TGCAGCGTTGAAGGGGACAGACTAGCCAAAAACATTCAGTACTTC. Encoded protein: CSVEGDRLAKNIQYF.

As DNA, the CDR3 is TGTGCCAGCTCACGGTACCATAACACCATATATTTT. Protein product: CASSRYHNTIYF. This chain uses TRBV12-3 or TRBV12-4 with TRBJ1-3; D not certain. The CDR3 consists of 12 residues. The V gene lost 8 bases and the J gene lost 7 bases, with 12 bases spanning the gap.

This clonotype was found a few times. This chain uses TRBV5-1 with TRBJ1-6, with 8 bases lining up with TRBD1. There are 14 residues in the CDR3. Germline trimming cut 1 base from V and 8 bases from J; bases unmatched to any gene: 2. From germline, CDR1 is SGHRS and CDR2 YFSETQ. The CDR3 here is CASSLLQGDSPLHF. In DNA, the CDR3 is TGCGCCAGCAGCTTGCTACAGGGGGATTCACCCCTCCACTTT.

This clonotype was counted between two and nine times. CDR3 in amino acids: CASSLGTYLYNEQFF. The CDR3 DNA follows: TGCGCCAGCAGCTTAGGCACCTACCTCTACAATGAGCAGTTCTTC. The chain combines TRBV5-1 with TRBJ2-1; no firm D call. The CDR3 runs 15 residues. V was cut by 2 bases and J by 3 bases, with 12 bases left in between. CDR1 and CDR2 from the germline V gene are SGHRS and YFSETQ. Supplemented by reference TRBV5-1 and TRBJ2-1, the full variable domain reads KAGVTQTPRYLIKTRGQQVTLSCSPISGHRSVSWYQQTPGQGLQFLFEYFSETQRNKGNFPGRFSGRQFSNSRSEMNVSTLELGDSALYLCASSLGTYLYNEQFFGPGTRLTVL.

This clonotype was seen at least ten times. The rearrangement uses TRBV7-3 and TRBJ2-2; TRBD2 matches at 9 bases. CDR1 SGHTA and CDR2 FQGTGA come from the germline V gene. CDR3 length equals 18 residues. V lost 2 bases to trimming and J lost 2 bases; unmatched junction nucleotides: 9. CDR3 DNA sequence: TGTGCCAGCAGCTTATATCCTAGCGGGATTAGCAACACCGGGGAGCTGTTTTTT. Translation gives CASSLYPSGISNTGELFF.

The CDR3 nucleotides are TGCAGTGCTAAAGCCCAGGGACTAGCGGGGGGCCTGAACACCGGGGAGCTGTTTTTT. Amino acids: CSAKAQGLAGGLNTGELFF. The chain joins TRBV20-1 to TRBJ2-2; TRBD2 aligns across 15 bases. CDR3 length: 19 amino acids. CDR1 and CDR2 from the germline V gene are DFQATT and SNEGSKA (reference sequence). V was pared by 4 bases and J by 1 base, with 10 bases of the junction left unmatched.

The sample holds a few counts of this clonotype. V is TRBV3-1 and J is TRBJ2-2; D is uncertain. Deletions cut 1 base from V and 4 bases from J, with 4 bases between. The CDR3 is 13 amino acids. Germline CDR1 reads LGHDT; CDR2 reads YNNKEL (reference sequence). In nucleotides, the CDR3 is TGTGCCAGCAGCCAAGGTTTCACCGGGGAGCTGTTTTTT. Protein sequence: CASSQGFTGELFF.

This clonotype has only a few counts. V gene TRBV20-1 combines with J gene TRBJ2-4; a possible D gene is TRBD1 (5 bases). Germline V CDR1 and CDR2: DFQATT, SNEGSKA (reference sequence). This CDR3 has 10 residues. Trimming took 3 bases from V and 13 from J, leaving 10 bases between them. DNA for the CDR3: TGCAGTGCTAGTAGGGGTCCCCAGTACTTC. Translated: CSASRGPQYF.